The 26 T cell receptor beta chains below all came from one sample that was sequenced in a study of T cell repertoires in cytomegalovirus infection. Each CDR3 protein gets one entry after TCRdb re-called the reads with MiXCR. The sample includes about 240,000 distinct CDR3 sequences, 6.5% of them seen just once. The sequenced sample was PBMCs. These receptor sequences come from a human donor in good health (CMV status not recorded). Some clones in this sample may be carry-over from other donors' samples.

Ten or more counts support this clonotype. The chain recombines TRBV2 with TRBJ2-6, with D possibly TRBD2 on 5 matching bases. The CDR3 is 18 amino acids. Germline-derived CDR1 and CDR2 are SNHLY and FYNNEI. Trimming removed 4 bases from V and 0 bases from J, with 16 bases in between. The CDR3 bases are TGTGCCAGCAGTGGACGAGGGCTAGGGAGCTCTGGGGCCAACGTCCTGACTTTC. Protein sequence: CASSGRGLGSSGANVLTF. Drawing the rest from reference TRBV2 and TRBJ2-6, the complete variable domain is EPEVTQTPSHQVTQMGQEVILRCVPISNHLYFYWYRQILGQKVEFLVSFYNNEISEKSEIFDDQFSVERPDGSNFTLKIRSTKLEDSAMYFCASSGRGLGSSGANVLTFGAGSRLTVL.

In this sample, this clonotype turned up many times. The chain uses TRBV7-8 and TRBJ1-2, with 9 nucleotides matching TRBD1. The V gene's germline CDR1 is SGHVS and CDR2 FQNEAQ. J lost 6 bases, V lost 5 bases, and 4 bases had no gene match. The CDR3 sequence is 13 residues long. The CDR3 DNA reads TGTGCCAGCAGCCACGGGACAGGGAATGGCTACACCTTC. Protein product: CASSHGTGNGYTF. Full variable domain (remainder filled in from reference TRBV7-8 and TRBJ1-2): GAGVSQSPRYKVAKRGQDVALRCDPISGHVSLFWYQQALGQGPEFLTYFQNEAQLDKSGLPSDRFFAERPEGSVSTLKIQRTQQEDSAVYLCASSHGTGNGYTFGSGTRLTVV.

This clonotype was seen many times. CDR3 coding DNA: TGTGCCAGCAGTCCAACCGGGACTAGCGGGTTGAACACCGGGGAGCTGTTTTTT. Protein: CASSPTGTSGLNTGELFF. The rearrangement uses TRBV28 and TRBJ2-2; 12 positions match TRBD2. Losses at the gene ends were 5 bases for V and 1 base for J; bases not matched to a gene: 8. The CDR3 contains 18 residues. Germline CDR1 reads MDHEN; CDR2 reads SYDVKM.

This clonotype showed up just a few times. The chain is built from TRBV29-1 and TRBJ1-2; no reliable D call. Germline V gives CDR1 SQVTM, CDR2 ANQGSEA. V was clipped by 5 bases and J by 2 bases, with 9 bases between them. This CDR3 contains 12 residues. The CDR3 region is CSVYIMNYGYTF. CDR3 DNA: TGCAGCGTTTACATCATGAACTATGGCTACACCTTC.

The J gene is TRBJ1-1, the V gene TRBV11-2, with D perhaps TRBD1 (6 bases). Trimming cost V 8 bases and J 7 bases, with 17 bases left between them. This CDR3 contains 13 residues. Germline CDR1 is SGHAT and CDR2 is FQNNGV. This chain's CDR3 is CASLLDREFEAFF. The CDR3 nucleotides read TGTGCCAGCCTGTTGGACAGAGAGTTTGAAGCTTTCTTT.

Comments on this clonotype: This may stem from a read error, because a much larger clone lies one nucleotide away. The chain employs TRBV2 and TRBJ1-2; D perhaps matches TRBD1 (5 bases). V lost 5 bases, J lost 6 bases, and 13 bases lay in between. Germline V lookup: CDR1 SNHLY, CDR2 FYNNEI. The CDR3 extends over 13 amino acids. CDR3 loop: CASSRGTGDGYTF. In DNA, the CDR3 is TGTGCCAGCAGTCGGGGGACGGGCGATGGCTACACCTTC.

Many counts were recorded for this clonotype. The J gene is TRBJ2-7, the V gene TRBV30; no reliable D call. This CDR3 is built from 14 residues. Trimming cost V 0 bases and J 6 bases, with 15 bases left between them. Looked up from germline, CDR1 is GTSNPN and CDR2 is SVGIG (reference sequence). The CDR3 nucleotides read TGTGCCTGGAGTGTACTCAGACAACTGCCCGAGCAGTACTTC. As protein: CAWSVLRQLPEQYF.

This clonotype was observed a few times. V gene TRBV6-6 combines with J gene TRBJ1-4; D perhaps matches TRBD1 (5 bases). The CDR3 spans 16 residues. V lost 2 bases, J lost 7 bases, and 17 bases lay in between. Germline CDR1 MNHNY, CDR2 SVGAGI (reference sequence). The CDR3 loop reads CASSYGPPVGGEKLFF. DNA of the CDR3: TGTGCCAGCAGTTACGGGCCCCCGGTCGGGGGTGAAAAACTGTTTTTT.

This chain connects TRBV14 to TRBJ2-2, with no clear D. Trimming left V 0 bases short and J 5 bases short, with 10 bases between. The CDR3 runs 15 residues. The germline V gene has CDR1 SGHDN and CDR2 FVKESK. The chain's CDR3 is CASSQDAWVTGELFF. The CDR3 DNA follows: TGTGCCAGCAGCCAAGATGCTTGGGTAACCGGGGAGCTGTTTTTT. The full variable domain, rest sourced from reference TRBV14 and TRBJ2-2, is EAGVTQFPSHSVIEKGQTVTLRCDPISGHDNLYWYRRVMGKEIKFLLHFVKESKQDESGMPNNRFLAERTGGTYSTLKVQPAELEDSGVYFCASSQDAWVTGELFFGEGSRLTVL.

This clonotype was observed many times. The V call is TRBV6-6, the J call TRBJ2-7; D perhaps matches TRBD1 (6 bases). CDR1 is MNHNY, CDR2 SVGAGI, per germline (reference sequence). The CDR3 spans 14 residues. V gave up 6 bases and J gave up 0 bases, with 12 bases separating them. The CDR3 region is CASSRSRGSYEQYF. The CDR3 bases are TGTGCCAGCAGCCGATCCAGGGGCTCCTACGAGCAGTACTTC.

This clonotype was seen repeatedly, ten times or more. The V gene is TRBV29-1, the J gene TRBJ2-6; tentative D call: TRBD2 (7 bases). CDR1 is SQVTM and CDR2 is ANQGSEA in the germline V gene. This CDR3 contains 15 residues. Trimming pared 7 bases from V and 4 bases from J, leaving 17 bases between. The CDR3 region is CSAREGGLGANVLTF. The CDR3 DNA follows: TGCAGCGCACGAGAGGGGGGGCTCGGGGCCAACGTCCTGACTTTC.

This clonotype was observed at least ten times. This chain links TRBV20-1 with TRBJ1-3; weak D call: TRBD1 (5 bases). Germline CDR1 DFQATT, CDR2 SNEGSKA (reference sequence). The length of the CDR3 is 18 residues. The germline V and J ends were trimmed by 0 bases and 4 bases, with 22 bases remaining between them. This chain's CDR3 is CSARDIGPGLSSGNTIYF. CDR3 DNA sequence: TGCAGTGCTAGAGATATTGGTCCAGGGTTAAGTTCGGGAAACACCATATATTTT.

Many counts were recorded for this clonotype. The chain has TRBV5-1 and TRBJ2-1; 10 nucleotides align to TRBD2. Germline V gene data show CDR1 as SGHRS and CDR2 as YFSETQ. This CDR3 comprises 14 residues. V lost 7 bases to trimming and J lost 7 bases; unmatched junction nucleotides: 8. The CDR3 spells CASGSGGASNEQFF. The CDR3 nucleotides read TGCGCCAGCGGCAGCGGGGGGGCGTCGAATGAGCAGTTCTTC.

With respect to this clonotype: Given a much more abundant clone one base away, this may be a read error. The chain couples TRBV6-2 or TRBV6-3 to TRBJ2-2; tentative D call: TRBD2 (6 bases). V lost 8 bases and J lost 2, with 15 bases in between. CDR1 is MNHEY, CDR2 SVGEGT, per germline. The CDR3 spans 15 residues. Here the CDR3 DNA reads TGTGCCAGCGGCCACGGAGGGGCAAACACCGGGGAGCTGTTTTTT. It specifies CASGHGGANTGELFF.

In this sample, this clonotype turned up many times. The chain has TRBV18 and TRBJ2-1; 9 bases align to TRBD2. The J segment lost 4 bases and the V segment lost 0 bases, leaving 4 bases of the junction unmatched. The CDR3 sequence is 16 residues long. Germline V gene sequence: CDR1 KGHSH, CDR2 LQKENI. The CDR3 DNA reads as TGTGCCAGCTCACCACCGGCGGGGGGGCGTTACAATGAGCAGTTCTTC. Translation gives CASSPPAGGRYNEQFF.

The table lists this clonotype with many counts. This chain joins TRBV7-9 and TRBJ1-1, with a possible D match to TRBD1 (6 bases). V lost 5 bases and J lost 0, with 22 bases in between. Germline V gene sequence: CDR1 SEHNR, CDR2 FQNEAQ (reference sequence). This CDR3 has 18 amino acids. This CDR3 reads CASSRPIGQRIMNTEAFF. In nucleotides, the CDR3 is TGTGCCAGCAGCCGACCCATAGGACAGAGGATCATGAACACTGAAGCTTTCTTT.

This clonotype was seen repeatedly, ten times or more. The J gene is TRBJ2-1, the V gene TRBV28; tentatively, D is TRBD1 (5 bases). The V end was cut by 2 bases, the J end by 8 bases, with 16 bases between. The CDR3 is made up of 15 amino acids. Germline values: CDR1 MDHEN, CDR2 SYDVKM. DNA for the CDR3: TGTGCCAGCAGTTTAAGTGGGGCCTTTTGGGATGAGCAGTTCTTC. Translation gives CASSLSGAFWDEQFF. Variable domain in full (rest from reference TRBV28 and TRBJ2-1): DVKVTQSSRYLVKRTGEKVFLECVQDMDHENMFWYRQDPGLGLRLIYFSYDVKMKEKGDIPEGYSVSREKKERFSLILESASTNQTSMYLCASSLSGAFWDEQFFGPGTRLTVL.

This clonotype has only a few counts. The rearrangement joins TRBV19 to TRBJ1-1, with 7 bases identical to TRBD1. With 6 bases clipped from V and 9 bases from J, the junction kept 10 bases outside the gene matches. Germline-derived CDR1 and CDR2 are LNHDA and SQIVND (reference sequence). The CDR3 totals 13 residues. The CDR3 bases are TGTGCCAGTAGGGACAGGTATCAGGAGAAAGCTTTCTTT. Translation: CASRDRYQEKAFF.

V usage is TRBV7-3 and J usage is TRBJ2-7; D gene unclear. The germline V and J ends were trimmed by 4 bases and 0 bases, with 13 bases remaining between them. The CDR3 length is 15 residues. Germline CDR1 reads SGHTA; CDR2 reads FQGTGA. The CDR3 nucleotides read TGTGCCAGCAGCTCTAAGAGACTTGTCTCCTACGAGCAGTACTTC. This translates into CASSSKRLVSYEQYF.

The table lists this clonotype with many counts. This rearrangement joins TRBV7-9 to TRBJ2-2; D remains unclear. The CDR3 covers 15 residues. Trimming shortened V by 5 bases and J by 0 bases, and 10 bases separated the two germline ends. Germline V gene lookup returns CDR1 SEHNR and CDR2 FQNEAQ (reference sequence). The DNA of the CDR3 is TGTGCCAGCAGCATCAGCGAAACGAACACCGGGGAGCTGTTTTTT. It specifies CASSISETNTGELFF.

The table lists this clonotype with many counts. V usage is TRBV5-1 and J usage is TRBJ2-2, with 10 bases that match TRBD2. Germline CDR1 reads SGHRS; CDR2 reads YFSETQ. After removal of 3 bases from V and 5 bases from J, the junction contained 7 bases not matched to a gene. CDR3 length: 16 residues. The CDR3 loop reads CASSSPAGGSTGELFF. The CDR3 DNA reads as TGCGCCAGCAGCTCCCCAGCGGGGGGGTCTACCGGGGAGCTGTTTTTT.

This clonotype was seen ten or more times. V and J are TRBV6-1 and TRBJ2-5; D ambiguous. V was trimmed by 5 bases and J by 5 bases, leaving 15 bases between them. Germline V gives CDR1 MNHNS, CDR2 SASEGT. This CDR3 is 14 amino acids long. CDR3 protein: CASSYGLVGETQYF. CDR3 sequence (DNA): TGTGCCAGCAGTTATGGGCTAGTCGGGGAGACCCAGTACTTC.

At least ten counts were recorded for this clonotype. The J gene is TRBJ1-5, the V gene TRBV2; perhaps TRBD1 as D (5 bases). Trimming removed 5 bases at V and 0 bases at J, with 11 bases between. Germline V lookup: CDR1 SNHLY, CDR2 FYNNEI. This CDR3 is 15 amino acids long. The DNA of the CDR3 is TGTGCCAGCAGTACCGGGACGGCTAGCAATCAGCCCCAGCATTTT. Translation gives CASSTGTASNQPQHF.

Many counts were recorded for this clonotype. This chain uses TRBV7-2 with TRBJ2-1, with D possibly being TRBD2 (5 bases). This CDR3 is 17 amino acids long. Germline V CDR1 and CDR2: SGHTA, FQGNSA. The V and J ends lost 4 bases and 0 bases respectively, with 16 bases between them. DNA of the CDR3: TGTGCCAGCAGCTCTCGGACGGGGATGAGCTCCTACAATGAGCAGTTCTTC. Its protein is CASSSRTGMSSYNEQFF.

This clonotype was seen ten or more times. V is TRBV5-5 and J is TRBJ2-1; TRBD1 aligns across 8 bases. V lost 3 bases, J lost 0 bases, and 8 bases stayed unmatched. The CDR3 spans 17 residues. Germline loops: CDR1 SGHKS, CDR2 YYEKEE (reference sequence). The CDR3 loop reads CASSWTRTGSSYNEQFF. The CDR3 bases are TGTGCCAGCAGCTGGACCAGGACAGGGAGCTCCTACAATGAGCAGTTCTTC.

CDR3 residues: CSATGQGRGYGYTF. CDR3 DNA: TGCAGTGCTACGGGACAGGGTCGAGGGTATGGCTACACCTTC. The chain has TRBV20-1 and TRBJ1-2; 9 bases line up with TRBD1. The CDR3 loop spans 14 amino acids. V gave up 4 bases and J gave up 5 bases; unmatched junction bases: 8. Germline V lookup: CDR1 DFQATT, CDR2 SNEGSKA (reference sequence).